The entry below describes one T cell receptor (beta chain). Its antigen is undetermined. The junction shows a germline mismatch at one end, possibly a read error. The germline CDR1 and CDR2 sequences are SSHAT and FNYEAQ (reference sequence). The CDR3 is made up of 13 amino acids. The treatment was: approximately 10-day PBMC culture with coronavirus spike peptide pools or control peptides (ViraFEST assay). The data belong to a study of vaccination and CD4 T cells after COVID-19. Study context: Blood was drawn a median 72 days post second dose, range 14 to 241. Cells received overlapping spike peptides from SARS-CoV-2, HCoV-NL63, HCoV-OC43 and HCoV-229E as stimulation.

General study results and limits: Among convalescent patients, a median roughly 90% of reactive clones emerged only after vaccination.

At the Johns Hopkins FTIC core, DNA taken from cultured CD4+ T cells was sequenced by way of the Oncomine TCR Beta short-read assay. Researchers extracted genomic DNA from CD4+ T cells that had been cultured. TCRdb redid the calling of the PCR reads with MiXCR, one entry per CDR3 protein. The sample records fewer than 9,000 distinct CDR3 sequences, 51% being singletons. The gene calls are TRBV7-7 and TRBJ2-1, with D possibly TRBD2 on 6 matching bases. The receptor was isolated from a human donor who had recovered from COVID-19. Input material: CD4+ T cells from blood, cultured in vitro. For the CDR3, the DNA is TGTGCTAGCAGCGAGGGACTCCTCAATGAGCAGTTCTTC. Protein sequence: CASSEGLLNEQFF.